The sequence of this T cell receptor (beta chain) was determined in a study of T cell responses to AZD1222 COVID-19 vaccine. Overall study context: Second-dose intervals near 4 or 12 weeks were combined.

The CDR3 length is 14 residues. V was clipped by 4 bases and J by 6 bases, with 15 bases between them. Germline loops: CDR1 SEHNR, CDR2 FQNEAQ (reference sequence). TCRdb's table, derived via immunoSEQ multiplex PCR, lists solely in-frame clones and lacks some. The data hold approximately 85,000 clones, with about 90% observed a single time. The TCR originated in an adult in good health. The sequences come from peripheral blood, collected on day 0 of AZD1222 vaccination. V gene TRBV7-9 combines with J gene TRBJ1-1; D is unresolved. The CDR3 protein is CASSSPVARAEAFF. The CDR3 coding sequence is TGTGCCAGCAGCTCTCCAGTGGCTCGGGCTGAAGCTTTCTTT.